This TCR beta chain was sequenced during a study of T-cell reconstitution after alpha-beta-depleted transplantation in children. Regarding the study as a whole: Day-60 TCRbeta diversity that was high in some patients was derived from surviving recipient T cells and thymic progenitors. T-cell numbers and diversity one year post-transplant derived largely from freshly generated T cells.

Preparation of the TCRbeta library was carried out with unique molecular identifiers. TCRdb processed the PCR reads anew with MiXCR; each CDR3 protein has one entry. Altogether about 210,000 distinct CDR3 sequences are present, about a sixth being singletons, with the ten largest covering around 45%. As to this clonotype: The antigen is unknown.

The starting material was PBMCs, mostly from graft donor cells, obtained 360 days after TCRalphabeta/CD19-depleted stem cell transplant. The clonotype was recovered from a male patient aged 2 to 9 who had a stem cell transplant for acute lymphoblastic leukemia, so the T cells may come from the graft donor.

DNA for the CDR3: TGTGCCACCAGCAAAGGGGGGGGAGATACGCAGTATTTT. Residues: CATSKGGGDTQYF. The chain couples TRBV15 to TRBJ2-3, with D perhaps matching TRBD2 (7 bases). With 4 bases removed from V and 5 bases from J, the gap between germline ends came to 10 bases. The germline V gene has CDR1 LNHNV and CDR2 YYDKDF (reference sequence). The CDR3 totals 13 residues.